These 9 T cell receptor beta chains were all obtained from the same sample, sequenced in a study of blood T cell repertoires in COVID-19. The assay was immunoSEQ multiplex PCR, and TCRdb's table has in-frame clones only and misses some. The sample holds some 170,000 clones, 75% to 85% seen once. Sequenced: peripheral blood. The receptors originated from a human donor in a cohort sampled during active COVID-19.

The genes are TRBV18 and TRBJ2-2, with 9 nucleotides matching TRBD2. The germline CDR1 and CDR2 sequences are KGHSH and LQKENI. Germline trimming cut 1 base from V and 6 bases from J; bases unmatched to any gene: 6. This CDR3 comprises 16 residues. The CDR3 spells CASSPRASGVSGELFF. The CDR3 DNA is TGTGCCAGCTCACCACGGGCTAGCGGGGTTTCCGGGGAGCTGTTTTTT.

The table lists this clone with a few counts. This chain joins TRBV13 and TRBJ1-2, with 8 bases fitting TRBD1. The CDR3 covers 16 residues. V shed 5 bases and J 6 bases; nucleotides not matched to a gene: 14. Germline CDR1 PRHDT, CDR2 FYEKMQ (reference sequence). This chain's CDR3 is CASSQRTRTGKNGYTF. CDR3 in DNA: TGTGCCAGCAGCCAAAGAACCAGGACAGGGAAGAATGGCTACACCTTC.

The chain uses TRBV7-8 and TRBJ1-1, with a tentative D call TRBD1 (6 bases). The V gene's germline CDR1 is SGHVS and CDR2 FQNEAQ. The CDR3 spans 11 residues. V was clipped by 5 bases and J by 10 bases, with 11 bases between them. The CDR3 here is CASSQGLVAFF. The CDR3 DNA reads TGTGCCAGCAGCCAGGGGCTGGTAGCTTTCTTT.

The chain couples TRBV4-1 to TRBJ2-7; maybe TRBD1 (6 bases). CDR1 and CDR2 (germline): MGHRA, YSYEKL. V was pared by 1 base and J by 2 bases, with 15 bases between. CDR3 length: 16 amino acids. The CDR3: CASSQGSGKGAYEQYF. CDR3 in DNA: TGCGCCAGCAGCCAAGGGTCGGGGAAGGGGGCCTACGAGCAGTACTTC.

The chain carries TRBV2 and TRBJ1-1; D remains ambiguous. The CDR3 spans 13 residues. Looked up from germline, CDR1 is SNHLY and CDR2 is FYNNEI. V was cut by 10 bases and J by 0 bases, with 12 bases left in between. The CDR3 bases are TGTGCCACCATAAGGGAGATGAACACTGAAGCTTTCTTT. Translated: CATIREMNTEAFF.

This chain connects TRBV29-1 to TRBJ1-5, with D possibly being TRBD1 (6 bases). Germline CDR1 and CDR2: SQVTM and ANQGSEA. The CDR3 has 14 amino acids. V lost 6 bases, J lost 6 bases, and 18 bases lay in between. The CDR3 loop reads CSVAEGGGTQPQHF. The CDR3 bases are TGCAGCGTGGCGGAAGGGGGGGGGACTCAGCCCCAGCATTTT.

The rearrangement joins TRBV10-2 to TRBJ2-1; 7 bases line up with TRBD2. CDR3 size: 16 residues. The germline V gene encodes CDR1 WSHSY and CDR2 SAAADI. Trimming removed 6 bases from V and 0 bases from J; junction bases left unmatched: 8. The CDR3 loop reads CASSDSGDSSYNEQFF. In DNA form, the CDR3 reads TGCGCCAGCAGCGACAGCGGGGATAGCTCCTACAATGAGCAGTTCTTC.

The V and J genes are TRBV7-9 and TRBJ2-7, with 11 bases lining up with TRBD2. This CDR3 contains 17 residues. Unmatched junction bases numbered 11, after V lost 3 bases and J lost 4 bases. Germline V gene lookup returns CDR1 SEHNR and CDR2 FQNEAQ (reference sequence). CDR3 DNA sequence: TGTGCCAGCAGCTTGGGTGGTCTAGCGGGAGGTTCGTACGAGCAGTACTTC. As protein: CASSLGGLAGGSYEQYF.

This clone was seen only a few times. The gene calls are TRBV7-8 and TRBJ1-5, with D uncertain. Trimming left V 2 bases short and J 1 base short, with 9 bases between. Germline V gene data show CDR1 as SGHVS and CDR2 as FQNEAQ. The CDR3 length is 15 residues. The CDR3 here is CASSLSGFSNQPQHF. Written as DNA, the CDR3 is TGTGCCAGCAGCTTAAGCGGGTTCAGCAATCAGCCCCAGCATTTT. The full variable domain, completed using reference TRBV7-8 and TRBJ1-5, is GAGVSQSPRYKVAKRGQDVALRCDPISGHVSLFWYQQALGQGPEFLTYFQNEAQLDKSGLPSDRFFAERPEGSVSTLKIQRTQQEDSAVYLCASSLSGFSNQPQHFGDGTRLSIL.